The present entry profiles one T cell receptor beta chain with its context. The sample originates from a study of blood T cell repertoires in COVID-19. Study summary: Material from acute and convalescent COVID-19 was sourced from the United States, Italy and Spain.

As processed by the authors: Nucleated cell counts were estimated from reference gene primer amplification. Using immunoSEQ multiplex PCR, the repertoire was profiled, and TCRdb retains in-frame clones only, with some absent. V and J calls and clone size are those listed in that table; D and trimming were worked out from the DNA. The data contain hundreds of thousands of clones, approximately 90% of them singletons. Germline V gene sequence: CDR1 SGHDT, CDR2 YYEEEE. The length of the CDR3 is 18 residues. The V end lost 4 bases, the J end lost 1 base, and 21 bases lay between the germline ends. Material: PBMCs or T cells enriched from blood (not recorded which). The chain carries TRBV5-6 and TRBJ1-5; no firm D call. The clonotype comes from a woman aged 55-75 years in a cohort exposed to, infected with or recovered from COVID-19 (not recorded which). The CDR3 DNA reads TGTGCCAGCAGCATTTTCGGGGTGAATTATGTGAGCAATCAGCCCCAGCATTTT. Protein sequence: CASSIFGVNYVSNQPQHF.